The 11 T cell receptor beta chains reported below all come from one sample, sequenced in a study of cytomegalovirus exposure and HLA in healthy donors (dated by TCRdb to about 2017). The library was built by means of the immunoSEQ multiplex PCR assay. TCRdb stores this immuneACCESS table with in-frame sequences only. Part of the clones is absent; in the studies checked, under half of the shortfall reflects unresolved V genes, and no reason is known for the rest. The table for this sample lists some 76,000 clones; approximately 93% of them were counted only once. The biggest ten clones account for approximately 3.6% of the sample. Sequencing was performed on PBMCs. These receptor sequences come from a woman younger than 30 in good health and CMV-seropositive.

The chain recombines TRBV7-9 with TRBJ1-2; 7 positions match TRBD1. The CDR3 spans 14 residues. The germline CDR1 and CDR2 sequences are SEHNR and FQNEAQ (reference sequence). V lost 5 bases to trimming and J lost 5 bases; unmatched junction nucleotides: 8. CDR3 coding DNA: TGTGCCAGCAGCCCACAGGGACAGAGTTATGGCTACACCTTC. Encoded protein: CASSPQGQSYGYTF.

The chain employs TRBV30 and TRBJ2-1, with 10 nucleotides matching TRBD2. This CDR3 comprises 18 residues. With 3 bases clipped from V and 0 bases from J, the junction kept 11 bases outside the gene matches. CDR1 and CDR2 from the germline V gene are GTSNPN and SVGIG (reference sequence). The CDR3 DNA follows: TGTGCCTGGAGGCTAGCGGGGGCCAATATACTCTCCTACAATGAGCAGTTCTTC. Translation: CAWRLAGANILSYNEQFF. Drawing the rest from reference TRBV30 and TRBJ2-1, the complete variable domain is SQTIHQWPATLVQPVGSPLSLECTVEGTSNPNLYWYRQAAGRGLQLLFYSVGIGQISSEVPQNLSASRPQDRQFILSSKKLLLSDSGFYLCAWRLAGANILSYNEQFFGPGTRLTVL.

V and J are TRBV6-1 and TRBJ2-5; 10 bases map to TRBD2. The V gene's germline CDR1 is MNHNS and CDR2 SASEGT. Trimming at V came to 7 bases and at J to 5 bases, leaving 10 bases not matched to a gene. The CDR3 sequence is 15 residues long. CDR3 protein: CASKRSSGGGETQYF. The CDR3 DNA is TGTGCCAGCAAAAGGTCTAGCGGGGGCGGGGAGACCCAGTACTTC.

J is TRBJ2-3 and V is TRBV18; 8 nucleotides agree with TRBD2. Per the germline V gene, CDR1 is KGHSH and CDR2 is LQKENI. V was pared by 5 bases and J by 6 bases, with 7 bases of the junction left unmatched. CDR3 length equals 14 residues. The CDR3 region has the DNA TGTGCCAGCTCAAGTCCGGGGGGGCAGGATACGCAGTATTTT. Amino acid sequence: CASSSPGGQDTQYF.

This chain connects TRBV19 to TRBJ1-5, with 7 nucleotides matching TRBD1. The germline V gene encodes CDR1 LNHDA and CDR2 SQIVND (reference sequence). V trimming: 8 bases; J trimming: 1 base; junction bases outside the gene matches: 5. The CDR3 covers 14 residues. The CDR3 sequence is CASHTGVSNQPQHF. DNA for the CDR3: TGTGCCAGTCACACAGGGGTAAGCAATCAGCCCCAGCATTTT. The whole variable domain, remainder taken from reference TRBV19 and TRBJ1-5, is DGGITQSPKYLFRKEGQNVTLSCEQNLNHDAMYWYRQDPGQGLRLIYYSQIVNDFQKGDIAEGYSVSREKKESFPLTVTSAQKNPTAFYLCASHTGVSNQPQHFGDGTRLSIL.

The chain uses TRBV7-2 and TRBJ2-2; 10 bases are shared with TRBD1. The trim removed 0 bases at V and 6 bases at J, leaving 4 bases unmatched. From germline, CDR1 is SGHTA and CDR2 FQGNSA. The CDR3 covers 16 residues. In DNA, the CDR3 is TGTGCCAGCAGCTTAGCGCCAGGACAGGGGGCCGGGGAGCTGTTTTTT. Translation gives CASSLAPGQGAGELFF.

The J gene is TRBJ2-5, the V gene TRBV7-6, with 7 bases matching TRBD1. V lost 3 bases to trimming and J lost 3 bases; unmatched junction nucleotides: 4. Germline V gene data show CDR1 as SGHVS and CDR2 as FNYEAQ. The length of the CDR3 is 14 residues. Here the CDR3 reads CASSFRGWEETQYF. CDR3 sequence (DNA): TGTGCCAGCAGCTTCAGGGGGTGGGAAGAGACCCAGTACTTC.

The V and J genes are TRBV25-1 and TRBJ2-2; D is undetermined. V lost 2 bases, J lost 2 bases, and 6 bases lay in between. In germline, CDR1 is MGHDK, CDR2 SYGVNS. CDR3 size: 14 residues. DNA for the CDR3: TGTGCCAGCAGTGAACAGGATAACACCGGGGAGCTGTTTTTT. It is translated as CASSEQDNTGELFF.

The chain couples TRBV7-9 to TRBJ2-3; 9 bases agree with TRBD2. Germline-derived CDR1 and CDR2 are SEHNR and FQNEAQ (reference sequence). The CDR3 length is 16 residues. The V segment lost 3 bases and the J segment 0 bases; nucleotides outside the gene matches: 4. CDR3 sequence (DNA): TGTGCCAGCAGCTTCTTAGCGGGGGTGAGCACAGATACGCAGTATTTT. Protein sequence: CASSFLAGVSTDTQYF.

V and J are TRBV12-5 and TRBJ2-1, with 7 bases lining up with TRBD2. Germline CDR1 and CDR2: LGHNT and FRNRAP. This CDR3 has 16 residues. V gave up 4 bases and J gave up 0 bases; unmatched junction bases: 6. The CDR3 sequence: CASGWGGVGSYNEQFF. The CDR3 DNA follows: TGTGCTAGTGGTTGGGGAGGGGTGGGCTCCTACAATGAGCAGTTCTTC.

This rearrangement joins TRBV7-9 to TRBJ2-1; 13 nucleotides line up with TRBD2. Germline V gives CDR1 SEHNR, CDR2 FQNEAQ (reference sequence). This CDR3 region has 17 residues. Germline trimming cut 5 bases from V and 6 bases from J; bases unmatched to any gene: 10. The CDR3 region is CASSRTLAGGPGNEQFF. CDR3 nucleotide sequence: TGTGCCAGCAGCCGAACACTAGCGGGAGGGCCTGGCAATGAGCAGTTCTTC.